These T cell receptor beta chains were read from a single sample in a study of early T cells in non-severe SARS-CoV-2 infection. MiXCR was run by TCRdb on the 5' RACE reads, yielding one entry per CDR3 protein. The table records tens of thousands of distinct CDR3 sequences, around 9% of them present only once. The sample consisted of whole blood. These TCRs come from an adult who was a healthcare worker with PCR-confirmed SARS-CoV-2 infection or an uninfected control (not recorded which). Each CDR3 is given with its conserved first and last residue. The D gene is left open where the match is weak. Clone size is given for some rows only: seen once, a few or many times, or a class if the clone is expanded.

-,many,TRBV28,TRBJ2-7,TGTGCCAGCAGTTTACGCGATTACGAGCAGTACTTC,CASSLRDYEQYF
-,-,TRBV9,TRBJ2-5,TGTGCCAGCAGCGTAGCTAGCCAAGAGACCCAGTACTTC,CASSVASQETQYF
-,-,TRBV20-1,TRBJ1-5,TGCAGTGCTAGGGAGCAGGCTAATCAGCCCCAGCATTTT,CSAREQANQPQHF
-,many,TRBV25-1,TRBJ2-7,TGTGCCAGCAGTCGAGGCGGGCGGCAGTACTTC,CASSRGGRQYF
TRBD2,many,TRBV29-1,TRBJ2-3,TGCAGCGTTGGCAGGACTAGCGGGGGCACAGATACGCAGTATTTT,CSVGRTSGGTDTQYF
-,-,TRBV7-8,TRBJ2-5,TGTGCCAGCAGCTTATTCGCCAGGGGAGAGACCCAGTACTTC,CASSLFARGETQYF
TRBD2,many,TRBV7-2,TRBJ2-1,TGTGCCAGCAGCTTAGGTGGGGCGGGAGGTTTTGACAATGAGCAGTTCTTC,CASSLGGAGGFDNEQFF
-,many,TRBV28,TRBJ2-7,TGTGCCAGCATCGGGCCGAACTACGAGCAGTACTTC,CASIGPNYEQYF
TRBD1,-,TRBV19,TRBJ1-5,TGTGCCACCGATTCCAGGGGGAAGTCGCCCCAGCATTTT,CATDSRGKSPQHF
TRBD2,-,TRBV5-1,TRBJ2-1,TGCGCCAGCAGCTTCAGCGGGACTAGCGTTGAGCAGTTCTTC,CASSFSGTSVEQFF
-,-,TRBV6-6,TRBJ2-1,TGTGCCAGCAGCAGAGCCTTAACGGAAGGGGGATACAATGAGCAGTTCTTC,CASSRALTEGGYNEQFF
TRBD2,once,TRBV20-1,TRBJ2-1,TGCAGTGCTAGACTAGCGGGAGGGTACAATGAGCAGTTCTTC,CSARLAGGYNEQFF
-,-,TRBV20-1,TRBJ2-3,TGCAGTGCTAGAGATCAAGGACCGAGAGATACGCAGTATTTT,CSARDQGPRDTQYF
TRBD2,few,TRBV19,TRBJ2-1,TGTGCCAGTAGTATGGTGGCTAGCGGTAATGAGCAGTTCTTC,CASSMVASGNEQFF
TRBD2,many,TRBV5-4,TRBJ2-7,TGTGCCAGCAGCTTCGGGACTAGCGGTACCTACGAGCAGTACTTC,CASSFGTSGTYEQYF
-,many,TRBV29-1,TRBJ2-7,TGCAGCGTGATCCGGGACGTAAACGAGCAGTACTTC,CSVIRDVNEQYF
-,many,TRBV20-1,TRBJ1-6,TGCAGTGCTAGGGGGGGGGCTGGAAATTCACCCCTCCACTTT,CSARGGAGNSPLHF
TRBD2,many,TRBV11-2,TRBJ2-1,TGTGCCAGCAGCCCCTGGACTAGCGGGAGAGGTCTGGGTGAGCAGTTCTTC,CASSPWTSGRGLGEQFF
-,many,TRBV29-1,TRBJ1-2,TGCAGCTGTGTGATATGGGACCTACCCGGCTACACCTTC,CSCVIWDLPGYTF
-,few,TRBV7-2,TRBJ2-6,TGTGCCAGCAGCTTACCTGGGGCCAACGTCCTGACTTTC,CASSLPGANVLTF
TRBD2,-,TRBV6-2/TRBV6-3,TRBJ2-2,TGTGCCAGCAGACCTACGGGACTAGCGGAGCCTGCGAAAGTTGCCGGGGAGCTGTTTTTT,CASRPTGLAEPAKVAGELFF
-,once,TRBV30,TRBJ1-2,TGTGCCTGGAGTTTAGGAATTAACTATGGCTACACCTTC,CAWSLGINYGYTF
-,-,TRBV27,TRBJ2-3,TGTGCCAGCAGTTTATACGGGAGTGGCACAGATACGCAGTATTTT,CASSLYGSGTDTQYF
TRBD1,few,TRBV28,TRBJ2-1,TGTGCCAGCAGTTCCCCGTCAGGGGGTAATTATGAGCAGTTCTTC,CASSSPSGGNYEQFF
-,few,TRBV7-9,TRBJ2-5,TGTGCCAGCAGCCTCGAGGGAAACCTAGAGACCCAGTACTTC,CASSLEGNLETQYF
-,few,TRBV10-3,TRBJ2-2,TGTGCCATCAGTGATGCTGGTGGTCGCCTCACCGGGGAGCTGTTTTTT,CAISDAGGRLTGELFF
-,few,TRBV9,TRBJ2-7,TGTGCCAGCAGCGTAGTGGGGGCCGGTGGAGGCGAGCAGTACTTC,CASSVVGAGGGEQYF
-,many,TRBV10-3,TRBJ1-5,TGTGCCATCAGTCCAGGGGCACTTCAGCCCCAGCATTTT,CAISPGALQPQHF
-,few,TRBV7-9,TRBJ2-2,TGTGCCAGCGACACCGGGGAGCTGTTTTTT,CASDTGELFF
TRBD2,many,TRBV30,TRBJ2-2,TGTGCCTGGGGAAGGCGGGAGGGGAACACCGGGGAGCTGTTTTTT,CAWGRREGNTGELFF
-,many,TRBV7-2,TRBJ2-7,TGTGCCAGCAGCCCGGACGGGGTCAGTCCTTACTACGAGCAGTACTTC,CASSPDGVSPYYEQYF
-,many,TRBV7-9,TRBJ1-2,TGTGCCAGCAGCTTAGCGTCGGAAGCGCGCGGCTACACCTTC,CASSLASEARGYTF
TRBD2,many,TRBV11-3,TRBJ2-1,TGTGCCAGCAGCTTAAATAGGAAACTAGCGGGTCTCGATGAGCAGTTCTTC,CASSLNRKLAGLDEQFF
TRBD1,many,TRBV20-1,TRBJ2-1,TGCAGTGCTAGGGGGACAGCAACATACAATGAGCAGTTCTTC,CSARGTATYNEQFF
TRBD2,-,TRBV6-2/TRBV6-3,TRBJ2-1,TGTGCCAGCAGTTACTGGACTAGTCTTACCAATGAGCAGTTCTTC,CASSYWTSLTNEQFF
TRBD1,many,TRBV29-1,TRBJ2-5,TGCAGCGGCAACAGGGGTGAAGAGACCCAGTACTTC,CSGNRGEETQYF
TRBD1,-,TRBV10-2,TRBJ1-1,TGCGCCAGCAGAGACAGGGGCTCGGCGAACACTGAAGCTTTCTTT,CASRDRGSANTEAFF
TRBD2,few,TRBV10-3,TRBJ2-7,TGTGCCATCAGTGAAGGGACTAGCGGGAGCGGGTACGAGCAGTACTTC,CAISEGTSGSGYEQYF
TRBD2,many,TRBV5-4,TRBJ2-1,TGTGCCAGCAGCTTGGCCCGCGGACTAGCGGGAGTAGAGAATGAGCAGTTCTTC,CASSLARGLAGVENEQFF
-,once,TRBV7-9,TRBJ1-2,TGTGCCAGCAGGGAGGGGTATAACGACTATGGCTACACCTTC,CASREGYNDYGYTF
-,many,TRBV20-1,TRBJ1-2,TGCAGTGCTAGAGCTGTAGGGGGGAGTAACTATGGCTACACCTTC,CSARAVGGSNYGYTF
-,few,TRBV6-4,TRBJ2-1,TGTGCCAGCAGCAGATTGACAGGCGGGTTTTTCCATGAGCAGTTCTTC,CASSRLTGGFFHEQFF
-,-,TRBV15,TRBJ2-3,TGTGCCACCAGCAGAGTGTTGTTTCGGGACACAGATACGCAGTATTTT,CATSRVLFRDTDTQYF
-,few,TRBV28,TRBJ1-1,TGTGCCAGCAGTTTCGGCGGGACACTAAACACTGAAGCTTTCTTT,CASSFGGTLNTEAFF
-,many,TRBV7-2,TRBJ2-7,TGTGCCAGCAGCTACCAGACGGGGGCCTACGAGCAGTACTTC,CASSYQTGAYEQYF
-,many,TRBV7-2,TRBJ1-5,TGTGCCAGCAGCTTATGGGATCAGCCCCAGCATTTT,CASSLWDQPQHF
-,many,TRBV12-3/TRBV12-4,TRBJ1-5,TGTGCCAGCAGTCCTTCTTCAGGGAATCAGCCCCAGCATTTT,CASSPSSGNQPQHF
-,few,TRBV5-4,TRBJ2-5,TGTGCCAGCAGCTTGGCGTCTAGCCAAGAGACCCAGTACTTC,CASSLASSQETQYF
TRBD1,few,TRBV29-1,TRBJ1-2,TGCAGCGTTGAGACACCCCGGGACAGGGGACATGGCTACACCTTC,CSVETPRDRGHGYTF
TRBD1,many,TRBV12-3/TRBV12-4,TRBJ1-1,TGTGCCAGCAGTTTATCTGACAGGGGCGCTGAAGCTTTCTTT,CASSLSDRGAEAFF
-,-,TRBV12-2,TRBJ1-1,TGTGCAAGTCGCTTCGGGACAGGGGACATGAACACTGAAGCTTTCTTT,CASRFGTGDMNTEAFF
-,many,TRBV2,TRBJ1-2,TGTGCCAGCAGTGACGGACAGCATAGCTACACCTTC,CASSDGQHSYTF
-,many,TRBV14,TRBJ2-3,TGTGCCAGCAGCCAAGGTCCAAGCAGGCCAAGCACAGATACGCAGTATTTT,CASSQGPSRPSTDTQYF
-,-,TRBV7-9,TRBJ2-7,TGTGCCAGCAGCTTAGTAGAGGGGACCTCCTACGAGCAGTACTTC,CASSLVEGTSYEQYF
-,many,TRBV6-2/TRBV6-3,TRBJ1-6,TGTGCCAGCAGTTACTCGGGGCAGGGAGGTTCACCCCTCCACTTT,CASSYSGQGGSPLHF
TRBD1,many,TRBV12-3/TRBV12-4,TRBJ1-2,TGTGCCAGCAGTTTAGACAGGGGAGACTATGGCTACACCTTC,CASSLDRGDYGYTF
-,few,TRBV28,TRBJ2-4,TGTGCCAGCAGTCAATCTCGGAGTGATCTTCGCATTCAGTACTTC,CASSQSRSDLRIQYF
-,few,TRBV7-6,TRBJ1-5,TGTGCCAGCAGCTTAGCGGCAGGAAATAGCAATCAGCCCCAGCATTTT,CASSLAAGNSNQPQHF
-,many,TRBV10-3,TRBJ2-1,TGTGCCACCCTTGCGTTCCAGGGTTACAATGAGCAGTTCTTC,CATLAFQGYNEQFF
-,many,TRBV6-1,TRBJ2-7,TGTGCCAGCAGCGAGGTGCTAGTGCCGGTCGAGCAGTACTTC,CASSEVLVPVEQYF